The rows below give T cell receptor beta chains drawn from one sample of a study of cytomegalovirus exposure and HLA in healthy donors. The data were produced by immunoSEQ multiplex PCR, yet TCRdb's version contains in-frame clones alone and is incomplete. The sample lists under 200,000 clones, approximately 72% occurring once. The sequencing input was PBMCs. The origin of the receptors is a man aged 45-65 years in good health and CMV-seronegative. Each CDR3 is given with its conserved first and last residue. A D gene is named only where the DNA matches it firmly. A clone size is listed for some rows: how often the clone was seen (once, few, many), or a class if it is expanded.

d_call,clone_size,v_call,j_call,cdr3_nt,cdr3_aa
.,.,TRBV28,TRBJ2-7,TGTGCCAGCAGTTTATTCGGGGAGGAGCAGTACTTC,CASSLFGEEQYF
.,.,TRBV5-4,TRBJ1-4,TGTGCCAGCAGCTTGGAAACAAGTGAAAAACTGTTTTTT,CASSLETSEKLFF
TRBD2,.,TRBV4-3,TRBJ2-2,TGCGCCAGCAGCTCCCGGCTAGCGGGGGGAGGCGGGGAGCTGTTTTTT,CASSSRLAGGGGELFF
.,.,TRBV5-1,TRBJ1-2,TGCGCCAGCAGCGCCTCGGCGGGGAACTATGGCTACACCTTC,CASSASAGNYGYTF
.,few,TRBV6-5,TRBJ1-2,TGTGCCAGCAGTTACGAAGCGGACCTTAACTATGGCTACACCTTC,CASSYEADLNYGYTF
.,.,TRBV6-1,TRBJ1-2,TGTGCCAGCAGGCCAACTCCGAACAGCAGCTATGGCTACACCTTC,CASRPTPNSSYGYTF
TRBD1,.,TRBV5-4,TRBJ1-1,TGTGCCACGTCCGGACAGGGGGCGCCTGAAGCTTTCTTT,CATSGQGAPEAFF
TRBD1,once,TRBV29-1,TRBJ1-1,TGCAGCGTTGTTGGACAGGGGAACACTGAAGCTTTCTTT,CSVVGQGNTEAFF
.,few,TRBV28,TRBJ2-7,TGTGCCAGCAGTTTAGGGCAGGGACATTTCAGCTCCTACGAGCAGTACTTC,CASSLGQGHFSSYEQYF
.,.,TRBV5-1,TRBJ1-1,TGCGCCAGCAGCCTCACAGGGTACACTGAAGCTTTCTTT,CASSLTGYTEAFF
.,.,TRBV13,TRBJ2-7,TGTGCCAGCAGCTTAAGGAGGTACGAGCAGTACTTC,CASSLRRYEQYF
.,.,TRBV5-4,TRBJ2-1,TGTGCCAGCAGCCATATCACCGGGGGGCTAGGCAATGAGCAGTTCTTC,CASSHITGGLGNEQFF
.,.,TRBV10-3,TRBJ2-7,TGTGCCATCAGTGCGCCAAACGAGTACGAGCAGTACTTC,CAISAPNEYEQYF
.,.,TRBV10-3,TRBJ1-4,TGTGCCATCAGTGAGTCACAGGTCCATCTGTTTTTT,CAISESQVHLFF
TRBD1,.,TRBV5-1,TRBJ1-1,TGCGCCAGCAGGAAGGGACAGGGGTTAGAGGAAGCTTTCTTT,CASRKGQGLEEAFF
TRBD2,few,TRBV5-1,TRBJ2-5,TGCGCCAGCAGCTTGGGCGGGAGGTCCCCCCAAGAGACCCAGTACTTC,CASSLGGRSPQETQYF
TRBD1,.,TRBV7-8,TRBJ2-5,TGTGCCAGCAGCCAGTACAGGGGGCAAGAGACCCAGTACTTC,CASSQYRGQETQYF
.,.,TRBV5-1,TRBJ2-3,TGCGCCAGCAGCTCACAGGTCGAGAGCACAGATACGCAGTATTTT,CASSSQVESTDTQYF
TRBD1,.,TRBV4-3,TRBJ2-5,TGCGCCAGCAGCCAAGTCGGGGGGACAGGGGGCCGGGAGACCCAGTACTTC,CASSQVGGTGGRETQYF
.,.,TRBV4-2,TRBJ1-2,TGTGCCAGCAGCCAAGATTATACAGTAGGCTATGGCTACACCTTC,CASSQDYTVGYGYTF
TRBD1,few,TRBV5-1,TRBJ1-1,TGCGCCAGCAGCTCGTCAGGGCAGGGGGGTATTGAAGCTTTCTTT,CASSSSGQGGIEAFF
.,.,TRBV6-5,TRBJ2-1,TGTGCCAGCGGGGGGGCCCTCAATGAGCAGTTCTTC,CASGGALNEQFF
TRBD1,.,TRBV19,TRBJ2-7,TGTGCCAGTAGTCTTCACAGGGGTCCCTCCTACGAGCAGTACTTC,CASSLHRGPSYEQYF
TRBD1,.,TRBV6-1,TRBJ1-3,TGTGCCAGCAGTGCCCTAAACGCAAGGGGGCTGGGAAACACCATATATTTT,CASSALNARGLGNTIYF
TRBD1,.,TRBV27,TRBJ2-7,TGTGCCAGCAGTTTATCGAAAGGGGGCCACGAGCAGTACTTC,CASSLSKGGHEQYF
.,.,TRBV6-6,TRBJ2-1,TGTGCCAGCATCTCTCAGGGATCGAATGAGCAGTTCTTC,CASISQGSNEQFF
.,.,TRBV4-1,TRBJ1-6,TGCGCCAGCAGCCCGTTCTCCTATAATTCACCCCTCCACTTT,CASSPFSYNSPLHF
.,.,TRBV27,TRBJ1-1,TGTGCCAGCACCTACGATGGGGCAGGCCACTCAGGGGTTGGATACACTGAAGCTTTCTTT,CASTYDGAGHSGVGYTEAFF
.,.,TRBV11-2,TRBJ1-2,TGTGCCAGCAGCCCCCGGACAACAACCAACTATGGCTACACCTTC,CASSPRTTTNYGYTF
TRBD1,.,TRBV4-1,TRBJ2-5,TGCGCCAGCAGCCAGGACAGGGTTCTTTACCAAGAGACCCAGTACTTC,CASSQDRVLYQETQYF
.,.,TRBV19,TRBJ1-2,TGTGCCAGTAGTCCCCCTGAGACCTTC,CASSPPETF
TRBD2,.,TRBV7-9,TRBJ2-1,TGTGCCAGCAGCTTCCAGGGAGGGTCCTACAATGAGCAGTTCTTC,CASSFQGGSYNEQFF
.,.,TRBV20-1,TRBJ2-7,TGCAGTGCCCCGAGGGCCTACGAGCAGTACTTC,CSAPRAYEQYF
.,.,TRBV18,TRBJ1-5,TGTGCCAGCTCACCGTCCCCGGGCAATCAGCCCCAGCATTTT,CASSPSPGNQPQHF
.,few,TRBV10-3,TRBJ2-2,TGTGCCATCGGGGGGGCAGGGACGAACACCGGGGAGCTGTTTTTT,CAIGGAGTNTGELFF
.,.,TRBV5-1,TRBJ2-3,TGCGCCAGCAGCTTGCAGCCCGGGGGGCCCGTCACAGATACGCAGTATTTT,CASSLQPGGPVTDTQYF
.,.,TRBV5-1,TRBJ2-5,TGCGCCAGCAGCTCCTCACTAGATCGAGAGACCCAGTACTTC,CASSSSLDRETQYF
.,.,TRBV10-3,TRBJ1-2,TGTGCCATCAGTGACCCCCGGAGGGCAGGGATCTATGGCTACACCTTC,CAISDPRRAGIYGYTF
TRBD1,.,TRBV7-9,TRBJ1-2,TGTGCCAGCAGCCCTAACAGGGGTAACTATGGCTACACCTTC,CASSPNRGNYGYTF
TRBD2,.,TRBV15,TRBJ2-7,TGTGCCACCAGCACCGAGCGGGGGGCGGTCTACGAGCAGTACTTC,CATSTERGAVYEQYF
TRBD1,once,TRBV11-1,TRBJ1-1,TGTGCCAGCAGCTTAGTAGGGGGCGCGACTGAAGCTTTCTTT,CASSLVGGATEAFF
TRBD1,few,TRBV19,TRBJ1-2,TGTGCCAGTAGTTTGCCGGGACAGGCTAACTATGGCTACACCTTC,CASSLPGQANYGYTF
TRBD1,.,TRBV28,TRBJ1-4,TGTGCCAGCAGCATGCTGACAGGGGTTCGAGAAAAACTGTTTTTT,CASSMLTGVREKLFF
.,.,TRBV10-1,TRBJ1-1,TGCGCCAGCAGTGAGGGTTTGGGCAAGAACACTGAAGCTTTCTTT,CASSEGLGKNTEAFF
TRBD2,.,TRBV2,TRBJ2-7,TGTGCCAGCACCGTAGCGGGGGGTAACTACGAGCAGTACTTC,CASTVAGGNYEQYF
.,once,TRBV6-5,TRBJ2-4,TGTGCCAGCACCGAAAAAGGAAAGAGCGGCATTCAGTACTTC,CASTEKGKSGIQYF
.,few,TRBV19,TRBJ2-2,TGTGCCAGTAGTATAGGGGGCAGGGGTTCCACCGGGGAGCTGTTTTTT,CASSIGGRGSTGELFF
TRBD1,.,TRBV10-3,TRBJ1-1,TGTGCCATCAGGGACCGGGACAGAAAGAACACTGAAGCTTTCTTT,CAIRDRDRKNTEAFF
.,.,TRBV5-1,TRBJ1-2,TGCGCCAGCAGCTTGGAGAGAGGGGGAAGGGGTAGCACCTTC,CASSLERGGRGSTF
TRBD1,once,TRBV4-1,TRBJ1-3,TGCGCCAGCAGCCATAACACAGGGGGCGCCGGAAACACCATATATTTT,CASSHNTGGAGNTIYF
.,.,TRBV11-2,TRBJ2-7,TGTGCCAGCAGCTTATTATCGCAGGGACTCTCCTACGAGCAGTACTTC,CASSLLSQGLSYEQYF
TRBD2,.,TRBV7-3,TRBJ2-3,TGTGCCAGCAGCCGACGCGGGGGGCCCGCTCTCACAGATACGCAGTATTTT,CASSRRGGPALTDTQYF
TRBD1,.,TRBV6-1,TRBJ1-2,TGTGCCAGTGAAACAGGGGGTGCCTCTAACTATGGCTACACCTTC,CASETGGASNYGYTF
.,.,TRBV5-4,TRBJ2-5,TGTGCCAGCAGCGCGACAGGCGGAGAGACCCAGTACTTC,CASSATGGETQYF
TRBD1,.,TRBV5-1,TRBJ2-1,TGCGCCAGCAGCTTGGCCGGACAGGGGTTCGCCTACAATGAGCAGTTCTTC,CASSLAGQGFAYNEQFF